This is a list of T cell receptor beta chains from one sample in a study of T cells expressing NK-cell markers. TCRdb derives one entry per CDR3 protein from the 5' RACE reads, leaving out DNA. The data include 400,000 or so distinct CDR3 sequences; the top ten clones carry about 11%. What was sequenced was blood T cells: a sorted CD56 or NKG2C T cell subset, CD4+ or CD8+ T cells, or bulk PBMC T cells (not recorded which). The source is a woman between 50 and 59 years old in good health. CDR3s include the opening cysteine and the closing phenylalanine or tryptophan. Fields, in order: J gene, V gene, CDR3 protein.

>TRBJ2-5|TRBV12-3/TRBV12-4
CASSLDPDWPGETQYF
>TRBJ1-5|TRBV27
CASSLGGIQPQHF
>TRBJ2-5|TRBV5-6
CASSLLEQRQETQYF
>TRBJ1-2|TRBV20-1
CSARTVLDGYTF
>TRBJ1-3|TRBV12-3/TRBV12-4
CASRPGRRGNTIYF
>TRBJ2-1|TRBV27
CASSLGGGAANEQFF
>TRBJ2-3|TRBV20-1
CSASRSTTFSDTQYF
>TRBJ2-3|TRBV5-1
CASSLPGLTITDTQYF
>TRBJ2-5|TRBV4-1
CASSQGETQETQYF
>TRBJ2-2|TRBV12-3/TRBV12-4
CASSRQGAGELFF
>TRBJ2-3|TRBV4-1
CASSQDKREDTTDTQYF
>TRBJ1-2|TRBV2
CASRLSGGYGYTF
>TRBJ2-2|TRBV20-1
CSARGGLDRGGTGELFF
>TRBJ1-1|TRBV3-1
CASSQVRWDSHAFF
>TRBJ1-5|TRBV5-1
CASSPDSTSNQPQHF
>TRBJ1-4|TRBV29-1
CSAATGNEKLFF
>TRBJ1-1|TRBV7-2
CASSLGQGKNEAFF
>TRBJ2-7|TRBV11-3
CASSLGRAGGTYEQYF
>TRBJ2-2|TRBV5-1
CASSLGQGYTGELFF
>TRBJ2-3|TRBV5-1
CASSLDGKSTDTQYF
>TRBJ1-1|TRBV10-2
CASSQQGQGDTEAFF
>TRBJ2-6|TRBV28
CASSNRGQKPLSGANVLTF
>TRBJ1-5|TRBV6-5
CASSEGTGGLQPQHF
>TRBJ2-2|TRBV5-1
CASSLRISGRATGELFF
>TRBJ2-5|TRBV10-3
CAIRRELAGAETQYF